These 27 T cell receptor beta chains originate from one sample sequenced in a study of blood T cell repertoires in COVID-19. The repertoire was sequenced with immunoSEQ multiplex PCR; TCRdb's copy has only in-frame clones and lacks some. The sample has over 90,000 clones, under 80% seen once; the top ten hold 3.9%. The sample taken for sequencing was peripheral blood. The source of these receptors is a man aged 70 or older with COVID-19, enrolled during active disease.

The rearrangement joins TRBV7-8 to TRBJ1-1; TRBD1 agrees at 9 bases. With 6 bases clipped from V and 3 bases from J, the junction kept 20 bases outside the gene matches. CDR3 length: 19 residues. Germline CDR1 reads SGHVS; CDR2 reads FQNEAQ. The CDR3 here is CASRDPGQGLRVGYTEAFF. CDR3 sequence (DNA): TGTGCCAGCAGGGACCCGGGACAGGGCCTTCGGGTGGGGTACACTGAAGCTTTCTTT. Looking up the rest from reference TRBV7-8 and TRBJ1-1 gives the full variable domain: GAGVSQSPRYKVAKRGQDVALRCDPISGHVSLFWYQQALGQGPEFLTYFQNEAQLDKSGLPSDRFFAERPEGSVSTLKIQRTQQEDSAVYLCASRDPGQGLRVGYTEAFFGQGTRLTVV.

Here the CDR3 DNA reads TGTGCCAGCAGCGCTGCCGGGACAGGGGTTTCACCCCTCCACTTT. It yields the protein CASSAAGTGVSPLHF. This chain links TRBV11-1 with TRBJ1-6, with 10 bases fitting TRBD1. Losses at the gene ends were 5 bases for V and 9 bases for J; bases not matched to a gene: 7. There are 15 residues in the CDR3. Germline CDR1 SGHAT, CDR2 FQDESV (reference sequence).

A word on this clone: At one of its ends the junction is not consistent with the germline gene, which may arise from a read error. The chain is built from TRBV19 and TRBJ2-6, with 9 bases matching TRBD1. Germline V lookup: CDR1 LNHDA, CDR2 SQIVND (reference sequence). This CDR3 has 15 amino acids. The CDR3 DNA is TGTGCCAGTAGTATAGGGGGGACAGGGAGGACTCCTGTGGCTTTC. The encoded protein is CASSIGGTGRTPVAF. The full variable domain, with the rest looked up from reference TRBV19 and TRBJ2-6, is DGGITQSPKYLFRKEGQNVTLSCEQNLNHDAMYWYRQDPGQGLRLIYYSQIVNDFQKGDIAEGYSVSREKKESFPLTVTSAQKNPTAFYLCASSIGGTGRTPVAFGAGSRLTVL.

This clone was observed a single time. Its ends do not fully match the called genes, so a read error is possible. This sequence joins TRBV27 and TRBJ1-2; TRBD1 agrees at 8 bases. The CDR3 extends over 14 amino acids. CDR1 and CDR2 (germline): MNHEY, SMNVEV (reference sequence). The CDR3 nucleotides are TGTGCCAACAGTTTATTGCAGGGGGCGAGTGGCTACACCTTC. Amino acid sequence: CANSLLQGASGYTF.

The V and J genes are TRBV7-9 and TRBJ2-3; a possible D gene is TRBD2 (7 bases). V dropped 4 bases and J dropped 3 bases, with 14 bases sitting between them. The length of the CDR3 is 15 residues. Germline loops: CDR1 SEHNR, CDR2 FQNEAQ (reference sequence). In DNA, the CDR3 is TGTGCCAGCAGCTCGAGGGGGGGTTTGACAGATACGCAGTATTTT. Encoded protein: CASSSRGGLTDTQYF. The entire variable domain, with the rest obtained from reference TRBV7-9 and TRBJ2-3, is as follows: DTGVSQNPRHKITKRGQNVTFRCDPISEHNRLYWYRQTLGQGPEFLTYFQNEAQLEKSRLLSDRFSAERPKGSFSTLEIQRTEQGDSAMYLCASSSRGGLTDTQYFGPGTRLTVL.

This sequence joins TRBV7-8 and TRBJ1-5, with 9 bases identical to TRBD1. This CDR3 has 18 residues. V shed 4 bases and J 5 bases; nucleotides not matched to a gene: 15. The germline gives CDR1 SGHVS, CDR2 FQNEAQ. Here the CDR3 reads CASSWRDRVVRGHQPQHF. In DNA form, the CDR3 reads TGTGCCAGCAGCTGGCGGGACAGGGTGGTAAGGGGCCATCAGCCCCAGCATTTT.

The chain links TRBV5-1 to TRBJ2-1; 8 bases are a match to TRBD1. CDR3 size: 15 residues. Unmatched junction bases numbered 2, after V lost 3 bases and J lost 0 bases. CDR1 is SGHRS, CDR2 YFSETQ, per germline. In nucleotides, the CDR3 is TGCGCCAGCAGCTCTGGACAGGGCTCCTACAATGAGCAGTTCTTC. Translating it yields CASSSGQGSYNEQFF.

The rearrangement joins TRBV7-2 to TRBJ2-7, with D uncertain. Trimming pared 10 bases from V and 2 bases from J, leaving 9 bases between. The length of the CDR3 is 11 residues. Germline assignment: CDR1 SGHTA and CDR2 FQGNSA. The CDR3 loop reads CATAATYEQYF. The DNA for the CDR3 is TGTGCCACGGCGGCAACCTACGAGCAGTACTTC.

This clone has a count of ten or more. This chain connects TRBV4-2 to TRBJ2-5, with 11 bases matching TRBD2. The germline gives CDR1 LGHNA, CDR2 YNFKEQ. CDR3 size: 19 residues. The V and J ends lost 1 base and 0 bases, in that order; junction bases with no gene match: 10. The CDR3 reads CASSQGAGTSGSYQETQYF. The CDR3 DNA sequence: TGTGCCAGCAGCCAAGGCGCCGGGACTAGCGGATCGTACCAAGAGACCCAGTACTTC.

CDR3 nucleotides: TGTGCCAGCAGCCAAGGACGGAGGCAGTTCACAGATACGCAGTATTTT. As protein: CASSQGRRQFTDTQYF. The V and J genes are TRBV4-2 and TRBJ2-3; D is possibly TRBD2 (5 bases). This CDR3 contains 16 residues. From germline, CDR1 is LGHNA and CDR2 YNFKEQ. Trimming stripped 1 base from V and 2 bases from J, with 13 bases between.

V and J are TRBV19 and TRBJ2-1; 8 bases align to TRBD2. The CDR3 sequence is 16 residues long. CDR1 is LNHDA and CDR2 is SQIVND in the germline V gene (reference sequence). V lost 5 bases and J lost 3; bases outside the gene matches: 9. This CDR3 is CASSAPAGVIYNEQFF. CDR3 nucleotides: TGTGCCAGTAGTGCCCCAGCGGGAGTGATCTACAATGAGCAGTTCTTC.

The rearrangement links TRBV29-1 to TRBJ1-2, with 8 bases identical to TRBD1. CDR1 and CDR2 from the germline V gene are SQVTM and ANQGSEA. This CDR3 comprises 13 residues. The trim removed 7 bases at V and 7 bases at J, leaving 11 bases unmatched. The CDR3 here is CSDLRQGTFGYTF. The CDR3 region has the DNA TGCAGCGACCTAAGACAGGGGACCTTTGGCTACACCTTC.

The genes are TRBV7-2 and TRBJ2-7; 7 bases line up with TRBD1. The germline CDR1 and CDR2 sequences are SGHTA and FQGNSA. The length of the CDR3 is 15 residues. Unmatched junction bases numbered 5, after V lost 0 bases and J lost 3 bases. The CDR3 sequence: CASSLAGTDYYEQYF. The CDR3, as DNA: TGTGCCAGCAGCTTAGCGGGGACAGACTACTACGAGCAGTACTTC.

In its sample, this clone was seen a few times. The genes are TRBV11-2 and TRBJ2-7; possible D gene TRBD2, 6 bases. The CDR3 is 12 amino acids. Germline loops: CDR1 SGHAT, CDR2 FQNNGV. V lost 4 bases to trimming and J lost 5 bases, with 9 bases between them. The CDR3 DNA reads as TGTGCCAGCAGCTACCGACTAGACGAGCAGTACTTC. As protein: CASSYRLDEQYF. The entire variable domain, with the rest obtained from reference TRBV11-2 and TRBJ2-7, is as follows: EAGVAQSPRYKIIEKRQSVAFWCNPISGHATLYWYQQILGQGPKLLIQFQNNGVVDDSQLPKDRFSAERLKGVDSTLKIQPAKLEDSAVYLCASSYRLDEQYFGPGTRLTVT.

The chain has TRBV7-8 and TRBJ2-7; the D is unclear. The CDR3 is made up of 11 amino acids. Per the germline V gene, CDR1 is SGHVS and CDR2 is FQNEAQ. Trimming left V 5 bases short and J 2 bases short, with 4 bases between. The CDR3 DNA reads TGTGCCAGCAGCCTAACCTACGAGCAGTACTTC. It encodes CASSLTYEQYF.

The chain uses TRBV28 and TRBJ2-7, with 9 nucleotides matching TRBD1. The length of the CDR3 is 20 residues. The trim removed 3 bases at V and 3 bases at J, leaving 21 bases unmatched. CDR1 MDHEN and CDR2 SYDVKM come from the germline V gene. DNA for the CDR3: TGTGCCAGCAGTTTCCCCTCAATCCCGGGACAGGGTCGAGGGATCTACGAGCAGTACTTC. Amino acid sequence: CASSFPSIPGQGRGIYEQYF.

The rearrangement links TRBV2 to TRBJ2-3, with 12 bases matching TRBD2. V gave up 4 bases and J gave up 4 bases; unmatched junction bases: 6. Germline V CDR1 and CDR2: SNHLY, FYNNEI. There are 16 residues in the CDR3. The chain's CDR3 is CASSVGLAGGPDTQYF. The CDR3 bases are TGTGCCAGCAGTGTTGGTCTAGCGGGAGGGCCAGATACGCAGTATTTT.

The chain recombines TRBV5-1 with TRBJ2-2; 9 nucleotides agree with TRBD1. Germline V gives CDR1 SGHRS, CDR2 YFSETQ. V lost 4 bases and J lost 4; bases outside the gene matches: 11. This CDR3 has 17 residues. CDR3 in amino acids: CASSRGQGSQGTGELFF. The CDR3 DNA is TGCGCCAGCAGCCGGGGACAGGGCTCTCAGGGCACCGGGGAGCTGTTTTTT. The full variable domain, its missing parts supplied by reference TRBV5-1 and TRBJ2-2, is KAGVTQTPRYLIKTRGQQVTLSCSPISGHRSVSWYQQTPGQGLQFLFEYFSETQRNKGNFPGRFSGRQFSNSRSEMNVSTLELGDSALYLCASSRGQGSQGTGELFFGEGSRLTVL.

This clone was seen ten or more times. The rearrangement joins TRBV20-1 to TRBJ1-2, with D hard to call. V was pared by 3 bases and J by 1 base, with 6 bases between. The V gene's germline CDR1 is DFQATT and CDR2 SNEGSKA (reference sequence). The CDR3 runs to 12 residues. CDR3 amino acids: CSASTDNYGYTF. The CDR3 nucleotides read TGCAGTGCTAGTACAGATAACTATGGCTACACCTTC.

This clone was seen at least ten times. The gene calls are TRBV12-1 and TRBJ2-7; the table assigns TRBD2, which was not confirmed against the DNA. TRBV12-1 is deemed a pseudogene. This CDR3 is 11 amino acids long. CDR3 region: CASSFVLEQYF. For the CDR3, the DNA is TGTGCCAGCAGCTTTGTTCTGGAGCAGTACTTC.

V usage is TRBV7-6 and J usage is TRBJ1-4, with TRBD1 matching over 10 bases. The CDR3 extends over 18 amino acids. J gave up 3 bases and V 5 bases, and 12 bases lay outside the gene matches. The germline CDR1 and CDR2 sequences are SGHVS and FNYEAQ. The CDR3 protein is CASSRGQGGIKANEKLFF. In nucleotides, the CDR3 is TGTGCCAGCAGCCGCGGACAGGGGGGTATCAAGGCTAATGAAAAACTGTTTTTT.

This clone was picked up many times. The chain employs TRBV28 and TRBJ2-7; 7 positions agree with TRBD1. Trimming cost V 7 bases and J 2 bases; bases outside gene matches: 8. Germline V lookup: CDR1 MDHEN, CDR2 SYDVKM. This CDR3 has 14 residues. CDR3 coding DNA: TGTGCCAGCACCCCCACAGGGGCGGCCTACGAGCAGTACTTC. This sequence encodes CASTPTGAAYEQYF.

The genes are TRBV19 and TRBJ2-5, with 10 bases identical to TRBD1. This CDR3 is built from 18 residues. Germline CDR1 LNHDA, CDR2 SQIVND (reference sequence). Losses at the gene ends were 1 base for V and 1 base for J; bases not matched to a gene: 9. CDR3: CASSIGPTGGAFQETQYF. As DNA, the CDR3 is TGTGCCAGTAGTATAGGTCCGACAGGGGGCGCATTCCAAGAGACCCAGTACTTC.

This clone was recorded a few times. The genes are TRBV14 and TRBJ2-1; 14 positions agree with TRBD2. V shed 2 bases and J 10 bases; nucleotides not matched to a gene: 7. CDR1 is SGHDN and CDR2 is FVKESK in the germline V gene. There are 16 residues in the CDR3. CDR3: CASSQLGTSGSREQFF. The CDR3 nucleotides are TGTGCCAGCAGCCAATTGGGGACTAGCGGGAGCCGAGAGCAGTTCTTC.

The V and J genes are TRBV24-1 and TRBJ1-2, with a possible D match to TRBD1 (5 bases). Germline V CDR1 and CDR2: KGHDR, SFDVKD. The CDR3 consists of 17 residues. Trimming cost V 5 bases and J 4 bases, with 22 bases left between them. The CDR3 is CATSGVRDSHRGYGYTF. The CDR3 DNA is TGTGCCACCAGTGGGGTCCGGGACTCCCATCGTGGCTATGGCTACACCTTC.

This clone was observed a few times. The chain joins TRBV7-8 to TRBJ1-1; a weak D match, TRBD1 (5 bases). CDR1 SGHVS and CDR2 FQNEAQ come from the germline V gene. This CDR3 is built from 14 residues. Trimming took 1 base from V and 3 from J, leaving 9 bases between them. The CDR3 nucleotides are TGTGCCAGCAGCTTAGGGGGGGGAGACACTGAAGCTTTCTTT. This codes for CASSLGGGDTEAFF.

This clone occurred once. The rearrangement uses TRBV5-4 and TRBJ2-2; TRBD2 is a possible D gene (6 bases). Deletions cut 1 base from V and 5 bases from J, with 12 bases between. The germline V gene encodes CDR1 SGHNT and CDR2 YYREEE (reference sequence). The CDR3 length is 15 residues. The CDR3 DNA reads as TGTGCCAGCAGCTTGACGGCCGGGAGTACCGGGGAGCTGTTTTTT. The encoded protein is CASSLTAGSTGELFF.